This is a list of T cell receptor beta chains from one sample in a study of cytomegalovirus exposure and HLA in healthy donors. Produced via immunoSEQ multiplex PCR; TCRdb's table is partial and in-frame only. Found here are tens of thousands of clones, 72% of them singletons; the top ten hold 4.9%. The sample consisted of PBMCs. These TCRs come from a man in his sixties in good health and CMV-seropositive. The CDR3 runs from the conserved cysteine through the conserved F or W. The D gene is left open where the match is weak. Size is omitted from some rows. Given values are once, few, many or a class for expanded clones.

.	.	TRBV6-6	TRBJ1-6	CASSYSQANSPLHF	TGTGCCAGCAGTTATTCGCAGGCGAATTCACCCCTCCACTTT
.	TRBD1	TRBV19	TRBJ2-6	CASGTGAGANVLTF	TGTGCCAGCGGAACAGGGGCTGGGGCCAACGTCCTGACTTTC
.	TRBD1	TRBV4-1	TRBJ1-2	CASSQAGTGTNYGYTF	TGCGCCAGCAGCCAGGCCGGGACAGGAACTAACTATGGCTACACCTTC
.	TRBD1	TRBV5-1	TRBJ2-5	CASSLVQGIRETQYF	TGCGCCAGCAGCTTGGTACAGGGGATAAGAGAGACCCAGTACTTC
.	.	TRBV4-1	TRBJ2-7	CASSQDLGDLLAYEQYF	TGCGCCAGCAGCCAAGATCTAGGAGACCTACTGGCCTACGAGCAGTACTTC
.	.	TRBV5-1	TRBJ2-5	CASSLYWAEKETQYF	TGCGCCAGCAGCTTGTATTGGGCAGAAAAAGAGACCCAGTACTTC
.	.	TRBV15	TRBJ2-7	CATSREGEVNEQYF	TGTGCCACCAGCAGAGAAGGGGAGGTTAACGAGCAGTACTTC
once	TRBD2	TRBV9	TRBJ2-7	CASSAPRSGTSGGRVEQYF	TGTGCCAGCAGCGCCCCACGATCCGGGACTAGCGGAGGGAGGGTCGAGCAGTACTTC
.	.	TRBV7-9	TRBJ2-7	CASSPEPGYEQYF	TGTGCCAGCAGCCCCGAGCCGGGGTACGAGCAGTACTTC
.	.	TRBV5-1	TRBJ2-7	CASSSSTAYEQYF	TGCGCCAGCAGCTCTTCGACAGCCTACGAGCAGTACTTC
.	.	TRBV4-1	TRBJ1-2	CASSQSAGASGYTF	TGCGCCAGCAGCCAAAGTGCAGGGGCGAGTGGCTACACCTTC
.	.	TRBV29-1	TRBJ1-2	CSVDDGGYGYTF	TGCAGCGTTGATGACGGGGGCTATGGCTACACCTTC
.	TRBD2	TRBV10-1	TRBJ2-1	CASSESSLAGGQEQFF	TGCGCCAGCAGTGAGAGCTCCCTAGCGGGGGGGCAGGAGCAGTTCTTC
few	TRBD2	TRBV2	TRBJ2-1	CASSRTSGDNEQFF	TGTGCCAGCAGTAGGACTAGCGGAGACAATGAGCAGTTCTTC
few	.	TRBV6-6	TRBJ2-1	CASSYSEGVEVNEQFF	TGTGCCAGCAGTTACTCTGAGGGGGTGGAAGTAAATGAGCAGTTCTTC
.	TRBD1	TRBV10-3	TRBJ2-3	CAISDLTGENTDTQYF	TGTGCCATCAGTGATCTGACAGGGGAAAACACAGATACGCAGTATTTT
.	TRBD1	TRBV30	TRBJ1-6	CAWSIRGRDSPLHF	TGTGCCTGGAGTATCAGGGGGCGGGATTCACCCCTCCACTTT
.	.	TRBV2	TRBJ1-1	CASSAGRNTEAFF	TGTGCCAGCAGTGCTGGGAGAAACACTGAAGCTTTCTTT
.	.	TRBV6-1	TRBJ1-6	CAGGPRENSPLHF	TGTGCCGGAGGGCCTCGAGAGAATTCACCCCTCCACTTT
.	TRBD1	TRBV30	TRBJ1-1	CAWSTGGTEAFF	TGTGCCTGGAGTACAGGGGGCACTGAAGCTTTCTTT
.	.	TRBV19	TRBJ1-5	CASSIPYSNQPQHF	TGTGCCAGTAGTATACCCTATAGCAATCAGCCCCAGCATTTT
.	TRBD2	TRBV5-4	TRBJ2-1	CASSLTSASYNEQFF	TGTGCCAGCAGCCTGACTAGCGCATCCTACAATGAGCAGTTCTTC
few	.	TRBV18	TRBJ2-2	CASSPEGGWAGELFF	TGTGCCAGCTCGCCCGAAGGAGGATGGGCCGGGGAGCTGTTTTTT
.	TRBD1	TRBV7-2	TRBJ1-2	CASSLESGGYGYTF	TGTGCCAGCAGCTTAGAGTCAGGGGGCTATGGCTACACCTTC
.	.	TRBV27	TRBJ1-2	CASSLVWTALGGGYTF	TGTGCCAGCAGTCTCGTCTGGACAGCCTTAGGTGGGGGCTACACCTTC
.	.	TRBV4-1	TRBJ1-1	CASSLQGGPEAFF	TGCGCCAGCAGCTTACAGGGCGGGCCTGAAGCTTTCTTT
.	.	TRBV20-1	TRBJ1-1	CSARVRTEAFF	TGCAGTGCTAGAGTGCGAACTGAAGCTTTCTTT
.	.	TRBV7-2	TRBJ1-6	CASSQAGFNSPLHF	TGTGCCAGCAGCCAAGCGGGGTTTAATTCACCCCTCCACTTT
.	TRBD2	TRBV5-1	TRBJ2-1	CASSLAGTSAENEQFF	TGCGCCAGCAGCTTGGCCGGGACTAGCGCCGAGAATGAGCAGTTCTTC
.	TRBD2	TRBV5-4	TRBJ2-1	CASSHSSGSYNEQFF	TGTGCCAGCAGTCACTCTAGCGGGAGTTACAATGAGCAGTTCTTC